The 28 T cell receptor beta chains reported below all come from one sample, sequenced in a study of blood T cell repertoires in COVID-19 (dated by TCRdb to 2020 to 2022). The receptor library was made with the immunoSEQ multiplex PCR assay. TCRdb took this table from immuneACCESS and kept in-frame rearrangements with V and J called. Such tables lack part of the clones; where checked against another copy, unresolved V genes explain under half of the gap, and the rest is unexplained. The sample table shows around 43,000 clones, and roughly 87% are seen once. Around 15% of the sample belongs to the ten largest clones. Material: peripheral blood. These receptors were taken from a human donor in a cohort sampled during active COVID-19.

This clone was seen just once. The rearrangement joins TRBV13 to TRBJ1-1, with D unclear. Germline-derived CDR1 and CDR2 are PRHDT and FYEKMQ (reference sequence). The CDR3 totals 13 residues. Trimming removed 6 bases from V and 4 bases from J, with 12 bases in between. CDR3 nucleotides: TGTGCCAGCAGACGGGTTTCGGGCACTGAAGCTTTCTTT. Translated: CASRRVSGTEAFF.

CDR3 amino acids: CASSLVRVRSYNEQFF. DNA for the CDR3: TGTGCCAGCAGCTTAGTGCGGGTCCGCTCCTACAATGAGCAGTTCTTC. The gene calls are TRBV7-8 and TRBJ2-1, with D perhaps matching TRBD2 (5 bases). Trimming left V 1 base short and J 0 bases short, with 10 bases between. The CDR3 extends over 16 amino acids. Per the germline V gene, CDR1 is SGHVS and CDR2 is FQNEAQ.

This chain uses TRBV7-2 with TRBJ1-5; no firm D call. Trimming pared 6 bases from V and 6 bases from J, leaving 15 bases between. In germline, CDR1 is SGHTA, CDR2 FQGNSA. The CDR3 is 14 residues long. The CDR3 loop is CASRSVTGSQPQHF. CDR3 nucleotides: TGTGCCAGCAGGTCAGTTACCGGGTCTCAGCCCCAGCATTTT.

The gene calls are TRBV6-1 and TRBJ2-1; 7 bases are a match to TRBD2. Germline CDR1 reads MNHNS; CDR2 reads SASEGT. With 2 bases clipped from V and 0 bases from J, the junction kept 16 bases outside the gene matches. The CDR3 totals 20 residues. CDR3 nucleotides: TGTGCCAGCAGTGAAATAAGAGGAGCGGGGATAAATAGCTCCTACAATGAGCAGTTCTTC. Its translation: CASSEIRGAGINSSYNEQFF.

V is TRBV20-1 and J is TRBJ1-5, with D possibly matching TRBD1 (6 bases). V dropped 3 bases and J dropped 5 bases, with 17 bases sitting between them. The CDR3 runs 15 residues. Germline loops: CDR1 DFQATT, CDR2 SNEGSKA (reference sequence). The CDR3 loop reads CSASSHRVRDQPQHF. The DNA for the CDR3 is TGCAGTGCTAGTTCCCACAGGGTGAGGGATCAGCCCCAGCATTTT.

The chain joins TRBV24-1 to TRBJ2-3; TRBD1 aligns across 11 bases. Trimming at V came to 4 bases and at J to 4 bases, leaving 3 bases not matched to a gene. This CDR3 region has 15 residues. CDR1 is KGHDR and CDR2 is SFDVKD in the germline V gene. The CDR3 bases are TGTGCCACCAGTGACCCGGGACAGGGGGCAGATACGCAGTATTTT. It is translated as CATSDPGQGADTQYF.

The chain joins TRBV2 to TRBJ2-7; D gene uncertain. Trimming removed 10 bases at V and 6 bases at J, with 16 bases between. The germline V gene has CDR1 SNHLY and CDR2 FYNNEI. The CDR3 is 12 amino acids. The CDR3 loop reads CATSRAGPEQYF. The CDR3, as DNA: TGTGCCACCTCTCGAGCCGGTCCCGAGCAGTACTTC.

This clone was found many times. The V gene is TRBV5-4, the J gene TRBJ1-2; 11 bases match TRBD1. Germline assignment: CDR1 SGHNT and CDR2 YYREEE (reference sequence). The CDR3 totals 14 residues. Unmatched junction bases numbered 6, after V lost 3 bases and J lost 8 bases. The CDR3 region is CASSWRTGGSGYTF. The CDR3 DNA is TGTGCCAGCAGCTGGAGGACAGGGGGCTCCGGCTACACCTTC.

The CDR3 spells CASSRHSGRASYNEQFF. The CDR3 bases are TGTGCCAGCAGCCGCCATAGCGGGAGGGCCTCCTACAATGAGCAGTTCTTC. This rearrangement joins TRBV4-2 to TRBJ2-1, with 11 bases fitting TRBD2. The CDR3 is made up of 17 amino acids. The germline gives CDR1 LGHNA, CDR2 YNFKEQ. With V trimmed by 4 bases and J by 0 bases, 5 bases remained unmatched.

The chain employs TRBV5-5 and TRBJ2-5; D is possibly TRBD1 (5 bases). The V and J ends lost 4 bases and 1 base respectively, with 14 bases between them. The CDR3 has 15 residues. The germline V gene has CDR1 SGHKS and CDR2 YYEKEE (reference sequence). The CDR3 sequence: CASSIIPDSQETQYF. DNA of the CDR3: TGTGCCAGCAGCATAATCCCAGACAGCCAAGAGACCCAGTACTTC. Looking up the rest from reference TRBV5-5 and TRBJ2-5 gives the full variable domain: DAGVTQSPTHLIKTRGQQVTLRCSPISGHKSVSWYQQVLGQGPQFIFQYYEKEERGRGNFPDRFSARQFPNYSSELNVNALLLGDSALYLCASSIIPDSQETQYFGPGTRLLVL.

The chain joins TRBV7-9 to TRBJ2-5; a weak D match, TRBD1 (5 bases). This CDR3 region has 13 residues. V was clipped by 7 bases and J by 1 base, with 10 bases between them. CDR1 is SEHNR, CDR2 FQNEAQ, per germline (reference sequence). The CDR3 DNA reads TGTGCCAGCACCTTGGACACCCAAGAGACCCAGTACTTC. This translates into CASTLDTQETQYF.

The chain carries TRBV24-1 and TRBJ2-1; TRBD2 matches at 7 bases. The CDR3 totals 16 residues. Trimming removed 1 base from V and 0 bases from J; junction bases left unmatched: 2. Germline assignment: CDR1 KGHDR and CDR2 SFDVKD. CDR3 DNA: TGTGCCACCAGTGATTTTGGCGGGAGCTCCTACAATGAGCAGTTCTTC. It translates to CATSDFGGSSYNEQFF.

This sequence joins TRBV24-1 and TRBJ2-3; D might be TRBD2 (5 bases). The germline V gene encodes CDR1 KGHDR and CDR2 SFDVKD. This CDR3 comprises 16 residues. Trimming removed 7 bases at V and 0 bases at J, with 16 bases between. The CDR3: CATREGLSASTDTQYF. Written as DNA, the CDR3 is TGTGCCACCAGGGAAGGACTCAGCGCTAGCACAGATACGCAGTATTTT.

The CDR3 sequence is CATSEASEETQYF. CDR3 nucleotide sequence: TGTGCCACCAGTGAGGCTAGCGAAGAGACCCAGTACTTC. The chain joins TRBV24-1 to TRBJ2-5; tentative D call: TRBD2 (6 bases). CDR1 is KGHDR and CDR2 is SFDVKD in the germline V gene. Trimming shortened V by 4 bases and J by 3 bases, and 8 bases separated the two germline ends. This CDR3 contains 13 residues.

The rearrangement uses TRBV27 and TRBJ2-5, with a tentative D call TRBD1 (6 bases). In germline, CDR1 is MNHEY, CDR2 SMNVEV (reference sequence). Trimming shortened V by 6 bases and J by 4 bases, and 12 bases separated the two germline ends. This CDR3 has 13 amino acids. CDR3: CASRPLTGETQYF. CDR3 DNA sequence: TGTGCCAGCAGGCCCTTGACAGGAGAGACCCAGTACTTC.

The chain links TRBV6-5 to TRBJ2-5, with TRBD1 as a possible D gene (6 bases). Germline V gives CDR1 MNHEY, CDR2 SVGAGI. The CDR3 runs 13 residues. V shed 0 bases and J shed 7 bases, with 9 bases lying between them. The CDR3 DNA follows: TGTGCCAGCAGTTACTCCTCCAGGGGGACCCAGTACTTC. Amino acid sequence: CASSYSSRGTQYF.

This chain uses TRBV27 with TRBJ2-7; perhaps TRBD1 as D (6 bases). In germline, CDR1 is MNHEY, CDR2 SMNVEV (reference sequence). The V gene lost 5 bases and the J gene lost 0 bases, with 11 bases spanning the gap. The CDR3 is made up of 14 amino acids. CDR3 sequence: CASSRDTSSYEQYF. The DNA of the CDR3 is TGTGCCAGCAGTAGGGACACCAGCTCCTACGAGCAGTACTTC.

This clone was seen only once. The chain has TRBV7-6 and TRBJ2-5; a weak D match, TRBD1 (5 bases). CDR3 size: 13 residues. CDR1 and CDR2 (germline): SGHVS, FNYEAQ. Trimming removed 3 bases at V and 5 bases at J, with 10 bases between. CDR3 coding DNA: TGTGCCAGCAGCTTTGGGGCGGTGGAGACCCAGTACTTC. It specifies CASSFGAVETQYF.

This clone has a handful of counts. The chain couples TRBV7-6 to TRBJ2-5; 16 nucleotides line up with TRBD2. Germline loops: CDR1 SGHVS, CDR2 FNYEAQ. The trim removed 3 bases at V and 1 base at J, leaving 5 bases unmatched. The CDR3 is 18 residues long. CDR3 nucleotide sequence: TGTGCCAGCAGCTTGGGACTAGCGGGAGGGACACTCCAAGAGACCCAGTACTTC. Translation gives CASSLGLAGGTLQETQYF.

In nucleotides, the CDR3 is TGTGCCAGCAGCTTGACCGACAGGGATTCTGCGTTCTTC. Translated: CASSLTDRDSAFF. V gene TRBV11-1 combines with J gene TRBJ2-1, with 7 nucleotides matching TRBD1. The length of the CDR3 is 13 residues. The J segment lost 15 bases and the V segment lost 3 bases, leaving 11 bases of the junction unmatched. Germline CDR1 reads SGHAT; CDR2 reads FQDESV (reference sequence).

The table lists this clone with a few counts. The J gene is TRBJ1-2, the V gene TRBV18; the match to TRBD1 covers 9 bases. Germline assignment: CDR1 KGHSH and CDR2 LQKENI. The CDR3 covers 15 residues. The V gene end was trimmed by 4 bases and the J gene end by 3 bases; junction bases not matched to a gene: 6. The CDR3 protein is CASSREGQGDYGYTF. CDR3 nucleotides: TGTGCCAGCTCACGAGAGGGACAGGGTGACTATGGCTACACCTTC.

The genes are TRBV19 and TRBJ1-2; 7 bases are a match to TRBD1. The CDR3 runs 13 residues. From germline, CDR1 is LNHDA and CDR2 SQIVND (reference sequence). V dropped 4 bases and J dropped 4; count of bases not matched to a gene: 3. The CDR3 reads CASSTNRGYGYTF. The CDR3 DNA reads as TGTGCCAGTAGTACTAACAGGGGCTATGGCTACACCTTC.

CDR3 amino acids: CASSPLGAQNEKLFF. The CDR3 DNA sequence: TGCGCCAGCAGCCCCCTTGGGGCGCAGAATGAAAAACTGTTTTTT. The rearrangement uses TRBV4-1 and TRBJ1-4; D possibly corresponds to TRBD1 (5 bases). Trimming pared 4 bases from V and 5 bases from J, leaving 14 bases between. Germline CDR1 MGHRA, CDR2 YSYEKL. The CDR3 contains 15 residues.

The chain uses TRBV5-4 and TRBJ1-3; 10 nucleotides align to TRBD1. The CDR3 runs to 16 residues. Germline CDR1 is SGHNT and CDR2 is YYREEE (reference sequence). V shed 6 bases and J 2 bases; nucleotides not matched to a gene: 8. CDR3 region: CASTTGQGTTGNTIYF. DNA for the CDR3: TGTGCCAGCACCACGGGACAGGGGACAACTGGAAACACCATATATTTT.

The chain links TRBV28 to TRBJ2-6; 9 bases align to TRBD1. The germline V gene has CDR1 MDHEN and CDR2 SYDVKM. J was trimmed by 0 bases and V by 8 bases; bases with no gene match: 11. CDR3 length equals 18 residues. The DNA for the CDR3 is TGTGCCAGCGAGTTTCGGGACAGGGCCGCCTCTGGGGCCAACGTCCTGACTTTC. Its protein is CASEFRDRAASGANVLTF.

The chain combines TRBV2 with TRBJ1-2; 8 bases line up with TRBD1. The V gene's germline CDR1 is SNHLY and CDR2 FYNNEI. The CDR3 has 13 residues. Trimming removed 8 bases from V and 2 bases from J; junction bases left unmatched: 4. The CDR3 DNA follows: TGTGCCAGCCGGACAGGGCCGAACTATGGCTACACCTTC. Protein sequence: CASRTGPNYGYTF. The variable domain in full, with the rest retrieved from reference TRBV2 and TRBJ1-2, is EPEVTQTPSHQVTQMGQEVILRCVPISNHLYFYWYRQILGQKVEFLVSFYNNEISEKSEIFDDQFSVERPDGSNFTLKIRSTKLEDSAMYFCASRTGPNYGYTFGSGTRLTVV.

The chain combines TRBV6-5 with TRBJ2-2; 9 bases fit TRBD1. The CDR3 sequence is 15 residues long. Germline V gene data show CDR1 as MNHEY and CDR2 as SVGAGI. Trimming at V came to 4 bases and at J to 2 bases, leaving 2 bases not matched to a gene. The CDR3 DNA sequence: TGTGCCAGCAGTTCGGACAGGGGCAACACCGGGGAGCTGTTTTTT. This encodes CASSSDRGNTGELFF.

The chain combines TRBV5-1 with TRBJ2-3; 8 positions agree with TRBD2. Germline V gene data show CDR1 as SGHRS and CDR2 as YFSETQ. Unmatched junction bases numbered 8, after V lost 6 bases and J lost 5 bases. This CDR3 contains 14 residues. CDR3 DNA sequence: TGCGCCAGCATGGACGGGAGGGCCGGAGATACGCAGTATTTT. Its protein is CASMDGRAGDTQYF.